Each of the 20 T cell receptor beta chains below was sequenced from the same sample in a study of radiotherapy plus CTLA-4 blockade in lung cancer (dated by TCRdb to 2016 to 2019). The library was built by means of the immunoSEQ multiplex PCR assay. TCRdb took over this immuneACCESS table, retaining in-frame rearrangements with V and J assigned. Such tables are incomplete; in checked studies, under half of the missing clones stem from an unresolved V gene, and the remainder is unexplained. The sample table shows 25,000 to 35,000 clones, and roughly 80% are seen once. Under 8% of the sample rests with the top ten. The source material was peripheral blood, sampled from a patient treated with radiotherapy plus ipilimumab. The origin of the receptors is a human donor with non-small cell lung cancer who had stable disease on radiotherapy plus ipilimumab.

The rearrangement links TRBV13 to TRBJ1-1; D might be TRBD1 (6 bases). The CDR3 contains 13 residues. Germline CDR1 and CDR2: PRHDT and FYEKMQ (reference sequence). Trimming removed 4 bases at V and 3 bases at J, with 9 bases between. Written as DNA, the CDR3 is TGTGCCAGCAGCTCCGACAGGCACACTGAAGCTTTCTTT. Translation gives CASSSDRHTEAFF.

The chain recombines TRBV5-1 with TRBJ2-2; D not certain. Per germline, CDR1 SGHRS and CDR2 YFSETQ. This CDR3 contains 14 residues. Trimming stripped 4 bases from V and 4 bases from J, with 11 bases between. The CDR3 is CASSVGPPTGELFF. CDR3 DNA sequence: TGCGCCAGCAGCGTCGGTCCACCCACCGGGGAGCTGTTTTTT.

The chain combines TRBV4-2 with TRBJ1-1; 10 nucleotides match TRBD1. Germline lookup yields CDR1 LGHNA and CDR2 YNFKEQ. V was clipped by 5 bases and J by 4 bases; unmatched bases: 13. The CDR3 is 17 residues long. CDR3 DNA: TGTGCCAGCAGCGACCGACAGGGGGCGATGGGGGGCACTGAAGCTTTCTTT. Protein: CASSDRQGAMGGTEAFF.

The CDR3 loop is CASSPTGGSDTQYF. Written as DNA, the CDR3 is TGTGCCAGCAGCCCAACAGGGGGATCAGATACGCAGTATTTT. V and J are TRBV7-8 and TRBJ2-3, with 8 bases aligning to TRBD1. CDR3 size: 14 residues. The trim removed 5 bases at V and 4 bases at J, leaving 5 bases unmatched. CDR1 SGHVS and CDR2 FQNEAQ come from the germline V gene. Complete variable domain (other parts from reference TRBV7-8 and TRBJ2-3): GAGVSQSPRYKVAKRGQDVALRCDPISGHVSLFWYQQALGQGPEFLTYFQNEAQLDKSGLPSDRFFAERPEGSVSTLKIQRTQQEDSAVYLCASSPTGGSDTQYFGPGTRLTVL.

The chain joins TRBV7-3 to TRBJ1-1; 7 nucleotides agree with TRBD1. V lost 3 bases, J lost 4 bases, and 5 bases stayed unmatched. Germline V gene sequence: CDR1 SGHTA, CDR2 FQGTGA. The CDR3 loop spans 14 amino acids. CDR3 region: CASSFLQGSTEAFF. DNA of the CDR3: TGTGCCAGCAGCTTTTTACAGGGGAGCACTGAAGCTTTCTTT.

V and J are TRBV11-3 and TRBJ1-1; the D is unclear. Germline V gene sequence: CDR1 SGHNT, CDR2 YENEEA. Trimming left V 3 bases short and J 0 bases short, with 5 bases between. The CDR3 length is 13 residues. The CDR3, as DNA: TGTGCCAGCAGCTTGGGTGTGAACACTGAAGCTTTCTTT. Translation gives CASSLGVNTEAFF.

The CDR3 here is CASSFGTGPYEQYF. The DNA for the CDR3 is TGTGCCAGCAGTTTTGGAACAGGGCCCTACGAGCAGTACTTC. V and J are TRBV7-2 and TRBJ2-7; maybe TRBD1 (6 bases). In germline, CDR1 is SGHTA, CDR2 FQGNSA. This CDR3 is built from 14 residues. Trimming pared 6 bases from V and 2 bases from J, leaving 14 bases between.

The chain combines TRBV25-1 with TRBJ1-6; D perhaps matches TRBD1 (6 bases). The CDR3 runs 15 residues. V was trimmed by 4 bases and J by 8 bases, leaving 15 bases between them. Germline V lookup: CDR1 MGHDK, CDR2 SYGVNS. The CDR3 loop is CASSAPTGDYSPLHF. CDR3 bases: TGTGCCAGCAGTGCCCCGACAGGCGACTATTCACCCCTCCACTTT.

V and J are TRBV2 and TRBJ2-5; D is unresolved. Trimming removed 6 bases at V and 5 bases at J, with 7 bases between. Germline V gene sequence: CDR1 SNHLY, CDR2 FYNNEI. CDR3 size: 11 residues. CDR3 bases: TGTGCCAGCAGCGCCGTTGAGACCCAGTACTTC. It yields the protein CASSAVETQYF.

The J gene is TRBJ2-5, the V gene TRBV27; 12 bases align to TRBD1. Germline trimming cut 2 bases from V and 0 bases from J; bases unmatched to any gene: 10. Germline CDR1 and CDR2: MNHEY and SMNVEV (reference sequence). The CDR3 totals 19 residues. The CDR3 nucleotides are TGTGCCAGCAGTTTAAGGGGGACAGGGGGCTTAGGCTACCAAGAGACCCAGTACTTC. Amino acids: CASSLRGTGGLGYQETQYF.

This clone was seen a single time. This chain connects TRBV7-2 to TRBJ1-1; D may be TRBD1 (5 bases). CDR3 length equals 15 residues. CDR1 and CDR2 from the germline V gene are SGHTA and FQGNSA. The germline V and J ends were trimmed by 1 base and 7 bases, with 16 bases remaining between them. The DNA of the CDR3 is TGTGCCAGCAGCTTAGTTTGGTCGTACAGGCTTGAAGCTTTCTTT. Amino acids: CASSLVWSYRLEAFF.

This rearrangement joins TRBV7-3 to TRBJ1-1; D is unclear. The CDR3 length is 12 residues. Trimming removed 3 bases at V and 3 bases at J, with 5 bases between. Germline V lookup: CDR1 SGHTA, CDR2 FQGTGA. As DNA, the CDR3 is TGTGCCAGCAGCTTTGGGGACACTGAAGCTTTCTTT. Amino acid sequence: CASSFGDTEAFF.

V and J are TRBV28 and TRBJ1-1; 8 bases line up with TRBD1. CDR3 size: 13 residues. Germline V gives CDR1 MDHEN, CDR2 SYDVKM. Germline trimming cut 4 bases from V and 7 bases from J; bases unmatched to any gene: 5. CDR3 bases: TGTGCCAGCAGTTCTCAAACAGGGGGTGAAGCTTTCTTT. It encodes CASSSQTGGEAFF.

V and J are TRBV18 and TRBJ2-3; 13 bases are shared with TRBD2. There are 19 residues in the CDR3. The junction had 9 bases not matched to a gene; V was cut back by 3 bases and J by 0 bases. Germline V gene sequence: CDR1 KGHSH, CDR2 LQKENI. The CDR3 spells CASSPRTSGGWPSTDTQYF. CDR3 bases: TGTGCCAGCTCACCTCGGACTAGCGGGGGTTGGCCTAGCACAGATACGCAGTATTTT.

The chain couples TRBV18 to TRBJ1-1; D gene unclear. Germline V gives CDR1 KGHSH, CDR2 LQKENI. The CDR3 is 15 residues long. Trimming left V 3 bases short and J 2 bases short, with 13 bases between. Here the CDR3 DNA reads TGTGCCAGCTCACCCCGAGACGGGCCCAACACTGAAGCTTTCTTT. Protein product: CASSPRDGPNTEAFF.

In this sample, this clone turned up a few times. CDR3 residues: CASSTQAEAFF. The DNA of the CDR3 is TGTGCCAGTAGTACCCAAGCTGAAGCTTTCTTT. The chain employs TRBV19 and TRBJ1-1, with unresolved D. This CDR3 contains 11 residues. The ends were cut back, 4 bases at V and 6 bases at J, with 6 bases in the middle. The germline gives CDR1 LNHDA, CDR2 SQIVND (reference sequence).

The sample holds a few counts of this clone. The chain combines TRBV5-4 with TRBJ1-2, with D tentatively TRBD1 (5 bases). The V end lost 0 bases, the J end lost 1 base, and 10 bases lay between the germline ends. The CDR3 contains 15 residues. The V gene's germline CDR1 is SGHNT and CDR2 YYREEE (reference sequence). The CDR3 DNA sequence: TGTGCCAGCAGCTTGGCAGGGCTAGATAACTATGGCTACACCTTC. Translated: CASSLAGLDNYGYTF.

The chain carries TRBV30 and TRBJ1-1; D unresolved. Germline CDR1 reads GTSNPN; CDR2 reads SVGIG (reference sequence). The V and J ends lost 1 base and 4 bases respectively, with 13 bases between them. The CDR3 contains 14 residues. For the CDR3, the DNA is TGTGCCTGGAGTGACCCCCGGCGGGGCACTGAAGCTTTCTTT. It specifies CAWSDPRRGTEAFF.

This clone was counted between two and nine times. The chain combines TRBV7-6 with TRBJ1-3; the D is unclear. This CDR3 has 15 amino acids. Trimming took off 5 bases at V and 2 bases at J, with 13 bases between the two ends. Germline CDR1 is SGHVS and CDR2 is FNYEAQ. In DNA, the CDR3 is TGTGCCAGCAGCCGGGAAAGATTAGCTGGAAACACCATATATTTT. It yields the protein CASSRERLAGNTIYF.

The gene calls are TRBV5-1 and TRBJ1-1, with TRBD1 as a possible D gene (5 bases). CDR3 length: 16 amino acids. V lost 2 bases and J 12 bases, leaving 26 bases between the germline ends. Germline V lookup: CDR1 SGHRS, CDR2 YFSETQ. CDR3 bases: TGCGCCAGCAGCTTTGGCGGGGATTATCAGGGTGAGATTACTTTCTTT. Its translation is CASSFGGDYQGEITFF.